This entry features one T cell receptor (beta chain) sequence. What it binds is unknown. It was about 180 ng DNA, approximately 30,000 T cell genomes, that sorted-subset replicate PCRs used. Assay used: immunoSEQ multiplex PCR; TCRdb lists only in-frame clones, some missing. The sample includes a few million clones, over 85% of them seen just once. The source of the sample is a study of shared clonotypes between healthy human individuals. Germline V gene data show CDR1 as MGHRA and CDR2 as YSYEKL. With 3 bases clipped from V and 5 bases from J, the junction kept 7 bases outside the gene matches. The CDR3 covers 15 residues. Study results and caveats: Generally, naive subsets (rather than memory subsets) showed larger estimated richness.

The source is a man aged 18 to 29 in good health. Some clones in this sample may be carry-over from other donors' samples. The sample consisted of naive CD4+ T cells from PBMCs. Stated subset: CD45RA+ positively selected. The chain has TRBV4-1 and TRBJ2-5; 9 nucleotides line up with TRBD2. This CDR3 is CASSQTGLAGETQYF. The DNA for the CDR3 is TGCGCCAGCAGCCAGACGGGACTAGCCGGGGAGACCCAGTACTTC.